Listed here are 30 T cell receptor beta chains from one sample, sequenced in a study of blood T cell repertoires in COVID-19. The assay was immunoSEQ multiplex PCR, and TCRdb's table has in-frame clones only and misses some. The repertoire holds hundreds of thousands of clones, with around 89% as singletons. The sequenced sample was PBMCs or T cells enriched from blood (not recorded which). These receptors were taken from a woman aged 50 to 60 who had recovered from COVID-19.

The genes are TRBV3-1 (or the pseudogene TRBV3-2) and TRBJ2-5; perhaps TRBD2 as D (6 bases). Deletions cut 4 bases from V and 1 base from J, with 19 bases between. The CDR3 length is 17 residues. Germline V gives CDR1 LGHDT, CDR2 YNNKEL (reference sequence). The CDR3 DNA sequence: TGTGCCAGCAGCCTAAAGACTGCTAGCGAGTCCCAAGAGACCCAGTACTTC. Translation: CASSLKTASESQETQYF.

This clone was seen only a few times. The V gene is TRBV27, the J gene TRBJ1-5; maybe TRBD1 (5 bases). The CDR3 sequence is 13 residues long. Between the trimmed V and J ends, which lost 5 bases and 6 bases, there was a span of 11 bases. Germline V gene lookup returns CDR1 MNHEY and CDR2 SMNVEV (reference sequence). CDR3: CASSLAGRQPQHF. In DNA, the CDR3 is TGTGCCAGCAGTCTCGCAGGGCGTCAGCCCCAGCATTTT.

The chain couples TRBV4-2 to TRBJ1-5; 10 bases are shared with TRBD1. Germline lookup yields CDR1 LGHNA and CDR2 YNFKEQ. Trimming at V came to 3 bases and at J to 6 bases, leaving 5 bases not matched to a gene. The CDR3 runs to 15 residues. CDR3 sequence: CASSHLGQGGQPQHF. The DNA of the CDR3 is TGTGCCAGCAGCCATCTCGGACAGGGGGGTCAGCCCCAGCATTTT.

The rearrangement joins TRBV28 to TRBJ1-2; 10 nucleotides match TRBD1. Trimming removed 7 bases from V and 2 bases from J; junction bases left unmatched: 7. Germline CDR1 and CDR2: MDHEN and SYDVKM. This CDR3 has 15 amino acids. CDR3 bases: TGTGCCAGCAACCGACAGGGGGCTAAAAACTATGGCTACACCTTC. It encodes CASNRQGAKNYGYTF.

The count of this clone is one. The chain employs TRBV28 and TRBJ2-1; 8 nucleotides match TRBD2. CDR1 is MDHEN, CDR2 SYDVKM, per germline. The CDR3 loop spans 13 amino acids. The V and J ends lost 7 bases and 9 bases, in that order; junction bases with no gene match: 8. The CDR3 sequence is CASKVGGGGEQFF. In DNA, the CDR3 is TGTGCCAGCAAGGTCGGGGGGGGCGGTGAGCAGTTCTTC.

This chain uses TRBV4-1 with TRBJ2-1; 9 bases match TRBD2. Looked up from germline, CDR1 is MGHRA and CDR2 is YSYEKL. There are 19 residues in the CDR3. The trim removed 1 base at V and 4 bases at J, leaving 14 bases unmatched. The CDR3, as DNA: TGCGCCAGCAGCCAAGTTAAGACGAACCCGCTAGCGGGGTACAATGAGCAGTTCTTC. As protein: CASSQVKTNPLAGYNEQFF.

The chain has TRBV18 and TRBJ1-1; 7 nucleotides match TRBD1. The CDR3 length is 16 residues. CDR1 and CDR2 from the germline V gene are KGHSH and LQKENI. The V and J ends lost 2 bases and 0 bases, in that order; junction bases with no gene match: 6. CDR3 nucleotide sequence: TGTGCCAGCTCACCAAGGGACAGTATCATGAACACTGAAGCTTTCTTT. The encoded protein is CASSPRDSIMNTEAFF.

The chain carries TRBV5-4 and TRBJ2-2; TRBD2 agrees at 15 bases. This CDR3 is built from 18 residues. The J segment lost 0 bases and the V segment lost 4 bases, leaving 4 bases of the junction unmatched. Germline V gene data show CDR1 as SGHNT and CDR2 as YYREEE (reference sequence). CDR3 bases: TGTGCCAGCAGCGGACTAGCGGGAGGGCCCGCGAACACCGGGGAGCTGTTTTTT. Its translation is CASSGLAGGPANTGELFF. The full variable domain, completed using reference TRBV5-4 and TRBJ2-2, is ETGVTQSPTHLIKTRGQQVTLRCSSQSGHNTVSWYQQALGQGPQFIFQYYREEENGRGNFPPRFSGLQFPNYSSELNVNALELDDSALYLCASSGLAGGPANTGELFFGEGSRLTVL.

The V and J genes are TRBV7-6 and TRBJ2-5; 13 bases are shared with TRBD2. V trimming: 2 bases; J trimming: 3 bases; junction bases outside the gene matches: 6. This CDR3 contains 17 residues. Germline V gives CDR1 SGHVS, CDR2 FNYEAQ. The CDR3 here is CASSLMTGTSGEETQYF. The CDR3 nucleotides are TGTGCCAGCAGCTTAATGACCGGGACTAGCGGGGAAGAGACCCAGTACTTC.

This clone was recorded once. CDR3 bases: TGCGCCAGCAGCTATGACAGCAACTATGGCTACACCTTC. Translated: CASSYDSNYGYTF. The chain carries TRBV5-1 and TRBJ1-2, with D perhaps TRBD1 (5 bases). CDR1 and CDR2 from the germline V gene are SGHRS and YFSETQ. The CDR3 loop spans 13 amino acids. Trimming cost V 3 bases and J 2 bases, with 8 bases left between them.

This sequence joins TRBV27 and TRBJ2-7, with 7 bases lining up with TRBD2. V lost 3 bases and J lost 7; bases outside the gene matches: 9. This CDR3 comprises 14 residues. Germline V lookup: CDR1 MNHEY, CDR2 SMNVEV (reference sequence). The CDR3 region is CASSFHGRLGEQYF. The CDR3 coding sequence is TGTGCCAGCAGTTTTCACGGGAGGCTAGGAGAGCAGTACTTC.

The chain combines TRBV5-1 with TRBJ1-1; no reliable D call. The CDR3 has 15 residues. The germline V gene has CDR1 SGHRS and CDR2 YFSETQ. V was clipped by 4 bases and J by 1 base, with 14 bases between them. Written as DNA, the CDR3 is TGCGCCAGCAGCCCTTTGGAGAGTTGGAACACTGAAGCTTTCTTT. It is translated as CASSPLESWNTEAFF.

J is TRBJ1-5 and V is TRBV27; TRBD1 agrees at 9 bases. The germline V gene has CDR1 MNHEY and CDR2 SMNVEV (reference sequence). The CDR3 has 15 amino acids. Trimming at V came to 5 bases and at J to 6 bases, leaving 8 bases not matched to a gene. This CDR3 reads CASSPIQGASQPQHF. In nucleotides, the CDR3 is TGTGCCAGCAGTCCTATACAGGGGGCAAGTCAGCCCCAGCATTTT.

This chain connects TRBV2 to TRBJ2-2, with TRBD1 matching 9 bases. CDR3 size: 16 residues. Germline V gene sequence: CDR1 SNHLY, CDR2 FYNNEI. J was trimmed by 6 bases and V by 6 bases; bases with no gene match: 11. For the CDR3, the DNA is TGTGCCAGCAGCGAATCATTGACAGGGGGTTCCGGGGAGCTGTTTTTT. Amino acid sequence: CASSESLTGGSGELFF.

The gene calls are TRBV7-2 and TRBJ2-7; perhaps TRBD1 as D (5 bases). CDR3 size: 15 residues. From germline, CDR1 is SGHTA and CDR2 FQGNSA. The germline V and J ends were trimmed by 8 bases and 4 bases, with 21 bases remaining between them. CDR3 sequence (DNA): TGTGCCAGCCAAATAACATTAGGGGCGAGGTACGAGCAGTACTTC. It is translated as CASQITLGARYEQYF.

This sequence joins TRBV6-5 and TRBJ1-6; 7 bases line up with TRBD1. V lost 6 bases to trimming and J lost 9 bases; unmatched junction nucleotides: 11. In germline, CDR1 is MNHEY, CDR2 SVGAGI. This CDR3 is 15 amino acids long. The CDR3 DNA follows: TGTGCCAGCAGCGTGACAGGGCTATTTACTTCACCCCTCCACTTT. It specifies CASSVTGLFTSPLHF.

The V gene is TRBV6-5, the J gene TRBJ1-5; unclear D gene. The CDR3 is 13 amino acids. Trimming took off 6 bases at V and 4 bases at J, with 10 bases between the two ends. Per germline, CDR1 MNHEY and CDR2 SVGAGI. The CDR3 coding sequence is TGTGCCAGCAGCCCCTGGGAGAATCAGCCCCAGCATTTT. Residues: CASSPWENQPQHF.

The chain recombines TRBV9 with TRBJ1-1; TRBD1 aligns across 7 bases. J was trimmed by 1 base and V by 4 bases; bases with no gene match: 7. The CDR3 loop spans 15 amino acids. Germline V gene data show CDR1 as SGDLS and CDR2 as YYNGEE. CDR3 amino acids: CASSTPTGKNTEAFF. CDR3 DNA sequence: TGTGCCAGCAGCACCCCGACAGGGAAGAACACTGAAGCTTTCTTT.

The V gene is TRBV19, the J gene TRBJ1-4; 9 nucleotides match TRBD1. Germline V CDR1 and CDR2: LNHDA, SQIVND (reference sequence). The CDR3 sequence is 17 residues long. Germline trimming cut 9 bases from V and 0 bases from J; bases unmatched to any gene: 11. CDR3 bases: TGTGCCAGCAAAGCGGGACAGGGATCCCCAACTAATGAAAAACTGTTTTTT. This gives the protein CASKAGQGSPTNEKLFF.

The rearrangement links TRBV28 to TRBJ1-5; 9 positions agree with TRBD1. Germline V gene lookup returns CDR1 MDHEN and CDR2 SYDVKM. J gave up 6 bases and V 4 bases, and 10 bases lay outside the gene matches. This CDR3 spans 16 amino acids. The CDR3 reads CASSSSGTGRRQPQHF. In DNA, the CDR3 is TGTGCCAGCAGTTCCTCCGGGACAGGGAGGCGTCAGCCCCAGCATTTT.

The chain couples TRBV11-2 to TRBJ1-2; D possibly corresponds to TRBD1 (5 bases). V dropped 4 bases and J dropped 2 bases, with 14 bases sitting between them. This CDR3 is 15 amino acids long. In germline, CDR1 is SGHAT, CDR2 FQNNGV. As DNA, the CDR3 is TGTGCCAGCAGCTCCAGTACGACAGTGAACTATGGCTACACCTTC. Translation: CASSSSTTVNYGYTF.

The V gene is TRBV14, the J gene TRBJ1-2; 7 nucleotides line up with TRBD1. The germline V gene has CDR1 SGHDN and CDR2 FVKESK. The CDR3 totals 15 residues. With V trimmed by 1 base and J by 2 bases, 4 bases remained unmatched. The CDR3 loop reads CASSQGRQGNYGYTF. CDR3 in DNA: TGTGCCAGCAGCCAAGGGCGACAGGGAAACTATGGCTACACCTTC.

The CDR3 DNA reads TGTGCCAGCAGGGTCGGACTAGCGGGATACCACGAGCAGTACTTC. Amino acids: CASRVGLAGYHEQYF. The chain recombines TRBV2 with TRBJ2-7; TRBD2 matches at 12 bases. The germline V gene has CDR1 SNHLY and CDR2 FYNNEI. This CDR3 spans 15 amino acids. J gave up 5 bases and V 6 bases, and 8 bases lay outside the gene matches.

The V and J genes are TRBV18 and TRBJ2-3, with a possible D match to TRBD2 (6 bases). Trimming shortened V by 3 bases and J by 0 bases, and 10 bases separated the two germline ends. The CDR3 is 15 amino acids. CDR1 and CDR2 (germline): KGHSH, LQKENI. CDR3 in amino acids: CASSPRGLSTDTQYF. CDR3 in DNA: TGTGCCAGCTCACCGCGGGGACTGAGCACAGATACGCAGTATTTT.

The chain links TRBV7-9 to TRBJ2-7, with 9 nucleotides matching TRBD1. The J segment lost 7 bases and the V segment lost 5 bases, leaving 9 bases of the junction unmatched. This CDR3 has 14 amino acids. The germline V gene encodes CDR1 SEHNR and CDR2 FQNEAQ (reference sequence). CDR3 DNA sequence: TGTGCCAGCAGCAACTCCGGGACAGGGTTTGAGCAGTACTTC. The encoded protein is CASSNSGTGFEQYF. Full variable domain (outside the CDR3, taken from reference TRBV7-9 and TRBJ2-7): DTGVSQNPRHKITKRGQNVTFRCDPISEHNRLYWYRQTLGQGPEFLTYFQNEAQLEKSRLLSDRFSAERPKGSFSTLEIQRTEQGDSAMYLCASSNSGTGFEQYFGPGTRLTVT.

The chain joins TRBV5-1 to TRBJ2-3; 14 nucleotides line up with TRBD2. Losses at the gene ends were 4 bases for V and 4 bases for J; bases not matched to a gene: 5. The CDR3 extends over 16 amino acids. Germline V gene sequence: CDR1 SGHRS, CDR2 YFSETQ. The CDR3 bases are TGCGCCAGCAGCCCGGGACTAGCGGGAGAAGCAGATACGCAGTATTTT. Translation gives CASSPGLAGEADTQYF.

This clone was detected once. The V gene is TRBV6-5, the J gene TRBJ1-4; D gene ambiguous. V was clipped by 4 bases and J by 7 bases, with 7 bases between them. In germline, CDR1 is MNHEY, CDR2 SVGAGI. CDR3 length: 12 amino acids. CDR3 nucleotide sequence: TGTGCCAGCAGTTCTAACTCTGAAAAACTGTTTTTT. It translates to CASSSNSEKLFF.

The genes are TRBV6-5 and TRBJ1-5; D is perhaps TRBD1 (5 bases). The CDR3 is 15 amino acids. The germline gives CDR1 MNHEY, CDR2 SVGAGI. Trimming removed 4 bases from V and 0 bases from J, with 10 bases in between. Here the CDR3 reads CASSSDRNSNQPQHF. CDR3 DNA: TGTGCCAGCAGTTCCGACAGAAATAGCAATCAGCCCCAGCATTTT.

V is TRBV7-2 and J is TRBJ1-2, with TRBD1 as a possible D gene (5 bases). The germline V gene has CDR1 SGHTA and CDR2 FQGNSA. The V end lost 6 bases, the J end lost 8 bases, and 19 bases lay between the germline ends. The CDR3 consists of 14 residues. CDR3 nucleotides: TGTGCCAGCAGTTATTTCCGGGACTTTGAGGGCTACACCTTC. Amino acids: CASSYFRDFEGYTF.

With respect to this clone: The germline gene is not matched at one end of the junction; a read error may be the cause. The V gene is TRBV7-3, the J gene TRBJ2-1; D is possibly TRBD1 (5 bases). Germline V gene sequence: CDR1 SGHTA, CDR2 FQGTGA. This CDR3 is 13 amino acids long. The chain's CDR3 is CASSLTTTAQQFF. In DNA, the CDR3 is TGTGCCAGCAGCCTAACTACGACAGCCCAGCAGTTCTTC. The complete variable domain, with remaining parts taken from reference TRBV7-3 and TRBJ2-1, reads GAGVSQTPSNKVTEKGKYVELRCDPISGHTALYWYRQSLGQGPEFLIYFQGTGAADDSGLPNDRFFAVRPEGSVSTLKIQRTERGDSAVYLCASSLTTTAQQFFGPGTRLTVL.